A selection of T cell receptor beta chains follows, all from one sample in a study of cytomegalovirus exposure and HLA in healthy donors. Produced via immunoSEQ multiplex PCR; TCRdb's table is partial and in-frame only. Of over 75,000 clones listed, roughly 91% are singletons. Input material: PBMCs. These receptors all come from a man aged 25 to 45 in good health and CMV-seronegative. Each CDR3 is given with its conserved first and last residue. Fields, in order: V gene, clone size, D gene, J gene, CDR3 protein, CDR3 DNA. The D gene is left open where the match is weak. A clone size is listed for some rows: how often the clone was seen (once, few, many), or a class if it is expanded.

>TRBV4-1|NA|TRBD2|TRBJ2-1
CASSQFTSGRDNEQFF
TGCGCCAGCAGCCAATTCACAAGCGGGAGAGACAATGAGCAGTTCTTC
>TRBV4-1|NA|NA|TRBJ2-1
CASSHPQPRTPYNEQFF
TGCGCCAGCAGCCACCCACAGCCTCGCACCCCCTACAATGAGCAGTTCTTC
>TRBV7-8|NA|TRBD1|TRBJ1-5
CASSLALGQGTGQPQHF
TGTGCCAGCAGCTTAGCTTTGGGACAGGGGACAGGTCAGCCCCAGCATTTT
>TRBV11-2|NA|TRBD1|TRBJ1-5
CASSLSTGEAQPQHF
TGTGCCAGCAGCTTATCTACAGGGGAGGCTCAGCCCCAGCATTTT
>TRBV5-1|NA|TRBD1|TRBJ1-1
CASTHGDRGGEAFF
TGCGCCAGCACCCATGGGGACAGGGGCGGTGAAGCTTTCTTT
>TRBV5-4|NA|TRBD1|TRBJ1-1
CASSLPGFGQDDTEAFF
TGTGCCAGCAGCTTGCCGGGATTCGGACAGGATGACACTGAAGCTTTCTTT
>TRBV14|NA|TRBD1|TRBJ2-1
CASSQLDRGPRTRDYNEQFF
TGTGCCAGCAGCCAACTGGACAGGGGGCCGCGCACCCGTGACTACAATGAGCAGTTCTTC
>TRBV5-6|few|NA|TRBJ1-5
CASSSRVGNQPQHF
TGTGCCAGCAGCAGCAGGGTGGGGAATCAGCCCCAGCATTTT
>TRBV19|NA|TRBD1|TRBJ2-3
CASRDRASTDTQYF
TGTGCCAGTAGAGACAGGGCTAGCACAGATACGCAGTATTTT
>TRBV19|NA|TRBD1|TRBJ2-1
CASSTSRQGAYNEQFF
TGTGCCAGTAGTACTTCCCGACAGGGAGCTTACAATGAGCAGTTCTTC
>TRBV30|NA|NA|TRBJ1-2
CAWGQNYNYGYTF
TGTGCCTGGGGACAGAATTACAACTATGGCTACACCTTC
>TRBV2|NA|TRBD1|TRBJ2-5
CASSAPGQGWETQYF
TGTGCCAGCAGTGCTCCGGGACAGGGATGGGAGACCCAGTACTTC
>TRBV2|NA|TRBD1|TRBJ2-7
CASSLDRGRTYEQYF
TGTGCCAGCAGTTTGGACAGGGGCCGTACCTACGAGCAGTACTTC
>TRBV9|NA|TRBD2|TRBJ2-3
CASSGERGGITDTQYF
TGTGCCAGCAGCGGAGAGCGGGGGGGCATCACAGATACGCAGTATTTT
>TRBV30|NA|NA|TRBJ2-5
CAWTPGETQYF
TGTGCCTGGACGCCGGGAGAGACCCAGTACTTC
>TRBV6-1|once|NA|TRBJ1-1
CASSDSVGGNTEAFF
TGTGCCAGCAGTGATTCGGTGGGGGGAAACACTGAAGCTTTCTTT
>TRBV5-1|NA|TRBD1|TRBJ1-1
CASSGTGVFTEAFF
TGCGCCAGCAGCGGAACAGGGGTGTTCACTGAAGCTTTCTTT
>TRBV9|NA|TRBD2|TRBJ2-3
CASTSSGSWADTQYF
TGTGCCAGCACCTCGAGCGGGAGTTGGGCAGATACGCAGTATTTT
>TRBV4-2|NA|TRBD2|TRBJ2-3
CASSQVGLAGMDTQYF
TGTGCCAGCAGCCAAGTGGGGCTAGCGGGCATGGATACGCAGTATTTT
>TRBV19|NA|TRBD1|TRBJ2-7
CASSISGDRGQYF
TGTGCCAGTAGTATCTCTGGTGACAGGGGGCAGTACTTC
>TRBV19|NA|TRBD1|TRBJ1-2
CASRPTGDRGYTF
TGTGCCAGTAGACCTACAGGGGATCGGGGCTACACCTTC
>TRBV2|few|NA|TRBJ1-2
CASLSSNYGYTF
TGTGCCAGCCTGTCGTCTAACTATGGCTACACCTTC
>TRBV7-9|few|NA|TRBJ2-3
CASSNWRPTDTQYF
TGTGCCAGCAGCAATTGGAGACCCACAGATACGCAGTATTTT
>TRBV10-2|NA|NA|TRBJ2-4
CASSEQWGLAKNIQYF
TGCGCCAGCAGTGAACAGTGGGGACTAGCCAAAAACATTCAGTACTTC
>TRBV5-8|NA|TRBD1|TRBJ2-7
CASSRTGPAYEQYF
TGTGCCAGCAGCCGGACAGGTCCTGCCTACGAGCAGTACTTC
>TRBV19|NA|NA|TRBJ1-2
CATNPRTGPPTSGYTF
TGTGCCACGAACCCCCGGACGGGCCCCCCCACTAGTGGCTACACCTTC
>TRBV6-8|NA|TRBD1|TRBJ1-3
CASSYAGTGLDTIYF
TGTGCCAGCAGTTACGCCGGGACAGGGCTAGACACCATATATTTT
>TRBV2|NA|TRBD2|TRBJ2-2
CASSTPSGGLNTGELFF
TGTGCCAGCAGTACCCCTAGCGGGGGGTTGAACACCGGGGAGCTGTTTTTT
>TRBV5-1|NA|NA|TRBJ2-7
CASSLAADYEQYF
TGCGCCAGCAGCTTGGCCGCGGACTACGAGCAGTACTTC
>TRBV7-2|NA|NA|TRBJ2-3
CASSRTPRATDTQYF
TGTGCCAGCAGTCGGACTCCACGGGCCACAGATACGCAGTATTTT
>TRBV13|once|TRBD1|TRBJ2-7
CASGTGDYEQYF
TGTGCCAGTGGGACAGGGGACTACGAGCAGTACTTC
>TRBV5-6|NA|NA|TRBJ2-1
CASSLGFFEGTNYNEQFF
TGTGCCAGCAGCTTAGGGTTCTTTGAGGGGACAAACTACAATGAGCAGTTCTTC
>TRBV7-9|NA|NA|TRBJ2-3
CASSRPSGQLTQYF
TGTGCCAGCAGCCGACCTTCAGGACAGCTTACGCAGTATTTT
>TRBV27|NA|NA|TRBJ2-2
CASSLAGQGFTGELFF
TGTGCCAGCAGTTTAGCCGGGCAGGGGTTCACCGGGGAGCTGTTTTTT
>TRBV7-2|NA|NA|TRBJ2-7
CASSQAPEFYEQYF
TGTGCCAGCAGCCAAGCCCCTGAGTTCTACGAGCAGTACTTC
>TRBV11-2|NA|NA|TRBJ1-1
CASSLDAAPEAFF
TGTGCCAGCAGCTTAGATGCAGCGCCTGAAGCTTTCTTT
>TRBV6-1|NA|NA|TRBJ2-7
CASSDAPGFYEQYF
TGTGCCAGCAGTGACGCTCCAGGGTTTTACGAGCAGTACTTC
>TRBV2|NA|NA|TRBJ1-3
CASQTSTGTGTTIYF
TGTGCCTCCCAAACATCGACAGGTACCGGGACCACCATATATTTT
>TRBV30|NA|TRBD1|TRBJ1-1
CAWRRTGGNTEAFF
TGTGCCTGGAGAAGGACAGGCGGGAACACTGAAGCTTTCTTT
>TRBV29-1|NA|NA|TRBJ1-1
CSVEDILLDTEAFF
TGCAGCGTTGAAGATATACTTTTGGACACTGAAGCTTTCTTT
>TRBV19|once|NA|TRBJ1-4
CASRLNPGTKGEKLFF
TGTGCCAGTAGGCTCAACCCCGGGACAAAGGGGGAAAAACTGTTTTTT